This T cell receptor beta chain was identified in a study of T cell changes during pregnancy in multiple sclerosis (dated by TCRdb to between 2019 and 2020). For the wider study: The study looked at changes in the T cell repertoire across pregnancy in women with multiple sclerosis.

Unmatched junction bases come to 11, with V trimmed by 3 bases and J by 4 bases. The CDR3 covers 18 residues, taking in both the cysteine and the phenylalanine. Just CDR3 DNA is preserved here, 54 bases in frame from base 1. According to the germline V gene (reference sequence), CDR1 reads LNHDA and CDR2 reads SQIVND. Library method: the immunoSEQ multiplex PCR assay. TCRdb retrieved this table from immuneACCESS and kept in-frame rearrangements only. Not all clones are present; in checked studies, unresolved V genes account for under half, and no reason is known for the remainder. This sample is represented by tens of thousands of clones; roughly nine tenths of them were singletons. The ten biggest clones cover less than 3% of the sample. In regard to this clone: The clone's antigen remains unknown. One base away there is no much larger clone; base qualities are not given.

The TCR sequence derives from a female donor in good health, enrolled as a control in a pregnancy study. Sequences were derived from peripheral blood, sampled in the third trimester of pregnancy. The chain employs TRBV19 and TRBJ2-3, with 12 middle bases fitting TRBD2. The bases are TGTGCCAGTAGTATTTCGACTAGCGGGAGCCCCCTCTCAGATACGCAGTATTTT. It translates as CASSISTSGSPLSDTQYF.